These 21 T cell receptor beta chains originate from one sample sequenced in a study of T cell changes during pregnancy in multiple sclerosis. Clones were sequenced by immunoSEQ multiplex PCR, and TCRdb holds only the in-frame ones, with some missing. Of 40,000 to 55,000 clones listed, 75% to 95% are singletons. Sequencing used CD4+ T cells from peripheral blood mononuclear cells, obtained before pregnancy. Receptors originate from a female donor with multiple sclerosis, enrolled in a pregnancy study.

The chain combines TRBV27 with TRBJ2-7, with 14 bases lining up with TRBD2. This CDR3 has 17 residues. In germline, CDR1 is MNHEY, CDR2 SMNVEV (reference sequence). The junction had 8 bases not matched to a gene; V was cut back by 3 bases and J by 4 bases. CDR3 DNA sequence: TGTGCCAGCAGTTTTTGGTGGGGACTAGCGGGAGTGTACGAGCAGTACTTC. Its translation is CASSFWWGLAGVYEQYF.

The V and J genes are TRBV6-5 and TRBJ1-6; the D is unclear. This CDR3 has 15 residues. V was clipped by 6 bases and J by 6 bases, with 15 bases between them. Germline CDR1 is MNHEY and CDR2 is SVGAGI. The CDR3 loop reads CASSLVTAGNSPLHF. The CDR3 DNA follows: TGTGCCAGCAGCTTAGTTACAGCGGGTAATTCACCCCTCCACTTT.

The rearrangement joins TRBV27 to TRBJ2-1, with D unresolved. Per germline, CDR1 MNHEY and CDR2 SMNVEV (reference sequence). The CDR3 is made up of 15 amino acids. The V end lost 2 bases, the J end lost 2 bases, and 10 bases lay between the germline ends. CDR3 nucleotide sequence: TGTGCCAGCAGTTTAAGGCAGGAACCCTACAATGAGCAGTTCTTC. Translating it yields CASSLRQEPYNEQFF.

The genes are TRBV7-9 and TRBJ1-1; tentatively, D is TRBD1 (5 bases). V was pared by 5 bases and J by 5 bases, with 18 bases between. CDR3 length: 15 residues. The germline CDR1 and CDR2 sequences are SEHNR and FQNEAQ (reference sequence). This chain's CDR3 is CASSPTGVSLTEAFF. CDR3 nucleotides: TGTGCCAGCAGCCCTACAGGAGTTTCGTTGACTGAAGCTTTCTTT. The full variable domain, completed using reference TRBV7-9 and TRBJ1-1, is DTGVSQNPRHKITKRGQNVTFRCDPISEHNRLYWYRQTLGQGPEFLTYFQNEAQLEKSRLLSDRFSAERPKGSFSTLEIQRTEQGDSAMYLCASSPTGVSLTEAFFGQGTRLTVV.

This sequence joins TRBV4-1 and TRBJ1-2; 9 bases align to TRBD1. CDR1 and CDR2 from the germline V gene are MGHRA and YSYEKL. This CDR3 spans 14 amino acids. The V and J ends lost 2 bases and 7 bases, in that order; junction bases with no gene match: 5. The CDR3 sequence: CASSQLGQGSGYTF. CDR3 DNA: TGCGCCAGCAGCCAATTGGGACAGGGCTCTGGCTACACCTTC.

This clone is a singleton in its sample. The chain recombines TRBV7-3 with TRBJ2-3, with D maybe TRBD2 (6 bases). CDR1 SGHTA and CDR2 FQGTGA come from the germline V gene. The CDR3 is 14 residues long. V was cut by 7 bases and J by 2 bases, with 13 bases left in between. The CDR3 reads CASTNGGTTDTQYF. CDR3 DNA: TGTGCCAGCACCAATGGGGGGACCACAGATACGCAGTATTTT.

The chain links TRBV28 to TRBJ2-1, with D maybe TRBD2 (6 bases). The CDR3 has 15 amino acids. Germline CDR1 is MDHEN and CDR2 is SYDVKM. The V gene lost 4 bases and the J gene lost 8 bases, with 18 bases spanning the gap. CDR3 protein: CASSSPGFTGDEQFF. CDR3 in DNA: TGTGCCAGCAGTTCTCCGGGATTTACGGGGGATGAGCAGTTCTTC.

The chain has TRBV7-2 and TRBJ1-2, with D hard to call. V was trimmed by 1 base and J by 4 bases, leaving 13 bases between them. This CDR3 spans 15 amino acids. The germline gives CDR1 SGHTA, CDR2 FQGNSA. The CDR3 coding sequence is TGTGCCAGCAGCTTAGGTGGCGGAAGAAGCTATGGCTACACCTTC. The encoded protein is CASSLGGGRSYGYTF.

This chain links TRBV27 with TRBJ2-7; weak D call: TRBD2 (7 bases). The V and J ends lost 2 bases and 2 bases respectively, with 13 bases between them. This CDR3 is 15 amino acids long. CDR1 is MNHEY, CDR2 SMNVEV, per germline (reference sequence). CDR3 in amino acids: CASSLMAGAAYEQYF. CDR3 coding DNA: TGTGCCAGCAGTTTAATGGCGGGGGCCGCCTACGAGCAGTACTTC.

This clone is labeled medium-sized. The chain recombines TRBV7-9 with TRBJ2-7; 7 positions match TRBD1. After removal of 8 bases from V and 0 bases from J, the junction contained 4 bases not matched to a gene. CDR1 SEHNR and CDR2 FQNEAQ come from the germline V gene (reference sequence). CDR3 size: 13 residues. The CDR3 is CASRDSGSYEQYF. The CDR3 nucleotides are TGTGCCAGCCGGGACAGCGGCTCCTACGAGCAGTACTTC. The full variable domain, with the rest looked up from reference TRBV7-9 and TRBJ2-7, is DTGVSQNPRHKITKRGQNVTFRCDPISEHNRLYWYRQTLGQGPEFLTYFQNEAQLEKSRLLSDRFSAERPKGSFSTLEIQRTEQGDSAMYLCASRDSGSYEQYFGPGTRLTVT.

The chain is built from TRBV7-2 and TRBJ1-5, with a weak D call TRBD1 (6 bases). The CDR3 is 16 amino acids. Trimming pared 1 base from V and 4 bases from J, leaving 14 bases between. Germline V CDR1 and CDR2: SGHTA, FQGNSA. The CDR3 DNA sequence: TGTGCCAGCAGCTTAGACATCGGACAGCTTAATCAGCCCCAGCATTTT. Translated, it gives CASSLDIGQLNQPQHF.

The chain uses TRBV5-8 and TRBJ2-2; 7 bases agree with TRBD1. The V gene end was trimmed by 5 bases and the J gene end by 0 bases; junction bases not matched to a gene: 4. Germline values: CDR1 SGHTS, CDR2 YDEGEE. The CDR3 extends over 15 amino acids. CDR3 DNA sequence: TGTGCCAGCAGGAGGACAGGATCGAACACCGGGGAGCTGTTTTTT. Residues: CASRRTGSNTGELFF.

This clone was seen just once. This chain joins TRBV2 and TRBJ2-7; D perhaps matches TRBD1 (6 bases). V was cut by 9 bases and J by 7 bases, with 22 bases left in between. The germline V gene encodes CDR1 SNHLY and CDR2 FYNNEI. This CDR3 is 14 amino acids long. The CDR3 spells CASGRGQGSWEQYF. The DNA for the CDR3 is TGTGCCAGTGGTAGGGGCCAGGGGAGTTGGGAGCAGTACTTC.

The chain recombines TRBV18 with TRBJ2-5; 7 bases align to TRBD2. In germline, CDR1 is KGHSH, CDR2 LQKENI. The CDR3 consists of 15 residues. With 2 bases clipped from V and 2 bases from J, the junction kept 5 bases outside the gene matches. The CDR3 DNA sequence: TGTGCCAGCTCACCAGTTGGCGGGGGACAAGAGACCCAGTACTTC. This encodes CASSPVGGGQETQYF.

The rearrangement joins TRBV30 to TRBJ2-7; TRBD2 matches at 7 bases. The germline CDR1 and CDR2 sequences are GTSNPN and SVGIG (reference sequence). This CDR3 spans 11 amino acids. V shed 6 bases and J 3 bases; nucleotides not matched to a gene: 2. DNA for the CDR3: TGTGCCTGCGGGGGGATCTACGAGCAGTACTTC. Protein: CACGGIYEQYF. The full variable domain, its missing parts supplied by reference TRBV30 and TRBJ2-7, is SQTIHQWPATLVQPVGSPLSLECTVEGTSNPNLYWYRQAAGRGLQLLFYSVGIGQISSEVPQNLSASRPQDRQFILSSKKLLLSDSGFYLCACGGIYEQYFGPGTRLTVT.

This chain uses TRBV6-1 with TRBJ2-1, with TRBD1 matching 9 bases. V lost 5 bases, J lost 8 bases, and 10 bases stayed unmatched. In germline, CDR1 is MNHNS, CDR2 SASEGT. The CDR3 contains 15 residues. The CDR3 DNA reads TGTGCCAGCAGTCCTTACAGGGGGCGTTTCGATGAGCAGTTCTTC. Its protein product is CASSPYRGRFDEQFF.

CDR3 protein: CASSYPTGGNTEAFF. In DNA, the CDR3 is TGTGCCAGCAGCTATCCGACAGGGGGAAACACTGAAGCTTTCTTT. The chain recombines TRBV11-2 with TRBJ1-1; 9 bases line up with TRBD1. The CDR3 runs 15 residues. Germline V lookup: CDR1 SGHAT, CDR2 FQNNGV. Losses at the gene ends were 4 bases for V and 2 bases for J; bases not matched to a gene: 5.

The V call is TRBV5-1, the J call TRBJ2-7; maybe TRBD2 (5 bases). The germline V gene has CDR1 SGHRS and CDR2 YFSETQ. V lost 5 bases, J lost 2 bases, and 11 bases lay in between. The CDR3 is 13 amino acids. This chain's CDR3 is CASRVAGPYEQYF. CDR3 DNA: TGCGCCAGCAGGGTGGCGGGTCCCTACGAGCAGTACTTC. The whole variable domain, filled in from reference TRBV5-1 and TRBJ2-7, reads KAGVTQTPRYLIKTRGQQVTLSCSPISGHRSVSWYQQTPGQGLQFLFEYFSETQRNKGNFPGRFSGRQFSNSRSEMNVSTLELGDSALYLCASRVAGPYEQYFGPGTRLTVT.

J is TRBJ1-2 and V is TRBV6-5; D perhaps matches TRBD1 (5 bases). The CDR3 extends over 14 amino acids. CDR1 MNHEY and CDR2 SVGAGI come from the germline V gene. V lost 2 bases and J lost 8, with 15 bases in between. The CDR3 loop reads CASSYLAGSLGYTF. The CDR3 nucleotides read TGTGCCAGCAGTTACCTCGCAGGGTCGCTCGGCTACACCTTC.

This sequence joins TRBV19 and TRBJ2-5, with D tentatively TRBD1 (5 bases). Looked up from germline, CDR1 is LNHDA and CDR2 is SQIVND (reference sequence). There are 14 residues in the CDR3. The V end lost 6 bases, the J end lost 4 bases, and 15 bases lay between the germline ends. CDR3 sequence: CASSETAFVETQYF. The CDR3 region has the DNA TGTGCCAGTAGCGAGACAGCCTTTGTAGAGACCCAGTACTTC. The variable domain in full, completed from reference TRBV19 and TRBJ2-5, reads DGGITQSPKYLFRKEGQNVTLSCEQNLNHDAMYWYRQDPGQGLRLIYYSQIVNDFQKGDIAEGYSVSREKKESFPLTVTSAQKNPTAFYLCASSETAFVETQYFGPGTRLLVL.

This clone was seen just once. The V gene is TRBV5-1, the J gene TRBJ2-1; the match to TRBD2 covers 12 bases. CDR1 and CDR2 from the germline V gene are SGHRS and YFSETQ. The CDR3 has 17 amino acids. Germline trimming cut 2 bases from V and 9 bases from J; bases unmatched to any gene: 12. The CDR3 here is CASSFTLAGGAFGEQFF. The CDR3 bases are TGCGCCAGCAGCTTCACCCTAGCGGGAGGGGCCTTCGGTGAGCAGTTCTTC. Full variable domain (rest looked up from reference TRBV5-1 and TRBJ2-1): KAGVTQTPRYLIKTRGQQVTLSCSPISGHRSVSWYQQTPGQGLQFLFEYFSETQRNKGNFPGRFSGRQFSNSRSEMNVSTLELGDSALYLCASSFTLAGGAFGEQFFGPGTRLTVL.